The T cell receptor (beta chain) described here comes from a study of T cell responses to AZD1222 COVID-19 vaccine. General study findings and limits: No day 14 peak samples; only post-peak repertoires were characterized.

TCRdb's table, derived via immunoSEQ multiplex PCR, lists solely in-frame clones and lacks some. Among some 170,000 clones listed, about 88% were seen once. The CDR3 covers 20 residues. Trimming at V came to 3 bases and at J to 5 bases, leaving 22 bases not matched to a gene. Germline V gene data show CDR1 as LGHDT and CDR2 as YNNKEL (reference sequence). For this clone: The antigen is not known.

The chain uses TRBV3-1 (or the pseudogene TRBV3-2) and TRBJ2-5, with 9 bases matching TRBD1. Sequences were derived from peripheral blood, sampled on day 0 of AZD1222 vaccination. This receptor was taken from an adult in good health. The CDR3, as DNA: TGTGCCAGCAGCCATCCCTGGGGGACAGGGAACGTTTGGGCTGAGGAGACCCAGTACTTC. This sequence encodes CASSHPWGTGNVWAEETQYF.